The 12 T cell receptor beta chains reported below all come from one sample, sequenced in a study of post-analysis software for immune sequencing data (dated by TCRdb to about 2015). Their antigens are not known. Libraries were built with PCR. The sequencer listed for this sample is Illumina HiSeq 2500. To reduce PCR and sequencing biases, unique molecular identifiers were built into the TCR beta cDNA libraries. In-frame beta chains were kept once TCRdb had trimmed the public reads at Q25 with fastp and called clones with MiXCR. When rows share a CDR3 protein, they turn into one entry using the most common DNA and genes. Present in this sample are 740,000 or so distinct CDR3 sequences, around 53% of which were seen just once. The ten largest account for roughly 4.4% of the sample. The paper's findings and limits, for the study overall: Patients showed significantly higher frequencies than controls for roughly 5 TRBV segments, among them TRBV5-6, TRBV5-1 and TRBV20-1.

Sequencing was done on a sample of blood. The source of these receptors is a girl aged 10 to 17 with multiple sclerosis.

Written as DNA, the CDR3 is TGCGCCAGCAGCTCGTCGGGAGACACTGAAGCTTTCTTT. It specifies CASSSSGDTEAFF. V usage is TRBV5-1 and J usage is TRBJ1-1; D is undetermined. Germline CDR1 is SGHRS and CDR2 is YFSETQ. The V end was cut by 3 bases, the J end by 3 bases, with 9 bases between. The CDR3 runs to 13 residues.

The rearrangement links TRBV29-1 to TRBJ1-2; D is perhaps TRBD1 (5 bases). Looked up from germline, CDR1 is SQVTM and CDR2 is ANQGSEA. V lost 5 bases and J 7 bases, leaving 11 bases between the germline ends. The CDR3 is 11 amino acids. As DNA, the CDR3 is TGCAGCGTTTCATTCGGGGCTGGCTACACCTTC. Amino acids: CSVSFGAGYTF.

This chain joins TRBV5-1 and TRBJ2-5; 8 positions match TRBD1. Germline values: CDR1 SGHRS, CDR2 YFSETQ. The CDR3 length is 13 residues. The V gene end was trimmed by 8 bases and the J gene end by 3 bases; junction bases not matched to a gene: 6. The CDR3 here is CASKGQGKETQYF. CDR3 nucleotide sequence: TGCGCCAGTAAAGGACAGGGCAAAGAGACCCAGTACTTC.

This clonotype was recorded only once. This chain uses TRBV28 with TRBJ2-3; D may match TRBD1 or TRBD2 (6 bases each). Between the trimmed V and J ends, which lost 6 bases and 4 bases, there was a span of 14 bases. This CDR3 spans 14 amino acids. The germline gives CDR1 MDHEN, CDR2 SYDVKM. CDR3 protein: CASRLHRDSDTQYF. CDR3 in DNA: TGTGCCAGCAGGCTTCACAGGGACTCAGATACGCAGTATTTT.

The chain has TRBV5-1 and TRBJ1-2, with D maybe TRBD1 (6 bases). Trimming shortened V by 5 bases and J by 6 bases, and 11 bases separated the two germline ends. This CDR3 spans 12 amino acids. The V gene's germline CDR1 is SGHRS and CDR2 YFSETQ. CDR3 amino acids: CASRSGGDGYTF. The CDR3 DNA follows: TGCGCCAGCAGGTCGGGGGGCGATGGCTACACCTTC. The full variable domain, its missing parts supplied by reference TRBV5-1 and TRBJ1-2, is KAGVTQTPRYLIKTRGQQVTLSCSPISGHRSVSWYQQTPGQGLQFLFEYFSETQRNKGNFPGRFSGRQFSNSRSEMNVSTLELGDSALYLCASRSGGDGYTFGSGTRLTVV.

This sequence joins TRBV20-1 and TRBJ1-4, with no clear D. Per the germline V gene, CDR1 is DFQATT and CDR2 is SNEGSKA (reference sequence). The CDR3 has 13 amino acids. The V and J ends lost 3 bases and 4 bases respectively, with 9 bases between them. In DNA form, the CDR3 reads TGCAGTGCTAGGGATACAGTTAATGAAAAACTGTTTTTT. Translating it yields CSARDTVNEKLFF.

V gene TRBV5-1 combines with J gene TRBJ1-1, with D maybe TRBD1 (6 bases). The CDR3 has 14 amino acids. Trimming shortened V by 6 bases and J by 5 bases, and 17 bases separated the two germline ends. The germline gives CDR1 SGHRS, CDR2 YFSETQ. The CDR3 region is CASTSSGARTEAFF. For the CDR3, the DNA is TGCGCCAGCACCTCCTCGGGGGCGAGGACTGAAGCTTTCTTT. Using reference TRBV5-1 and TRBJ1-1 for the parts outside the CDR3, the full variable domain is KAGVTQTPRYLIKTRGQQVTLSCSPISGHRSVSWYQQTPGQGLQFLFEYFSETQRNKGNFPGRFSGRQFSNSRSEMNVSTLELGDSALYLCASTSSGARTEAFFGQGTRLTVV.

This clonotype has just a few counts. The chain is built from TRBV29-1 and TRBJ2-4; D ambiguous. Trimming cost V 1 base and J 8 bases, with 12 bases left between them. The CDR3 spans 13 residues. Germline lookup yields CDR1 SQVTM and CDR2 ANQGSEA. CDR3 in amino acids: CSVEASPGHIQYF. The CDR3 nucleotides are TGCAGCGTTGAAGCGAGCCCCGGGCACATTCAGTACTTC.

The chain is built from TRBV9 and TRBJ2-3; D remains ambiguous. CDR1 and CDR2 from the germline V gene are SGDLS and YYNGEE. Trimming cost V 0 bases and J 4 bases, with 15 bases left between them. This CDR3 has 16 amino acids. Here the CDR3 DNA reads TGTGCCAGCAGCGTAGGGTTAGCAAGCTTCGCAGATACGCAGTATTTT. Translated, it gives CASSVGLASFADTQYF.

This clonotype has more than one count but fewer than ten. This sequence joins TRBV29-1 and TRBJ2-5; perhaps TRBD1 as D (6 bases). From germline, CDR1 is SQVTM and CDR2 ANQGSEA. The CDR3 has 13 residues. Trimming pared 2 bases from V and 1 base from J, leaving 8 bases between. The CDR3: CSVELDSQETQYF. The CDR3 region has the DNA TGCAGCGTTGAACTGGACAGCCAAGAGACCCAGTACTTC. The whole variable domain, filled in from reference TRBV29-1 and TRBJ2-5, reads SAVISQKPSRDICQRGTSLTIQCQVDSQVTMMFWYRQQPGQSLTLIATANQGSEATYESGFVIDKFPISRPNLTFSTLTVSNMSPEDSSIYLCSVELDSQETQYFGPGTRLLVL.

The rearrangement uses TRBV6-5 and TRBJ2-7, with D hard to call. The CDR3 extends over 16 amino acids. V was trimmed by 0 bases and J by 3 bases, leaving 15 bases between them. Germline V gene sequence: CDR1 MNHEY, CDR2 SVGAGI. The CDR3 sequence is CASSYSTQTVRYEQYF. The CDR3 nucleotides read TGTGCCAGCAGTTACTCGACGCAGACCGTCCGCTACGAGCAGTACTTC.

CDR3 amino acids: CSARESSGVYNEQFF. The CDR3 DNA sequence: TGCAGTGCTAGAGAGTCTAGCGGAGTATACAATGAGCAGTTCTTC. The rearrangement links TRBV20-1 to TRBJ2-1; 7 nucleotides match TRBD2. Germline V gives CDR1 DFQATT, CDR2 SNEGSKA (reference sequence). V shed 0 bases, J shed 4 bases, and the junction held 6 bases outside the gene matches. This CDR3 spans 15 amino acids.